This entry describes one T cell receptor beta chain. Its antigen remains unidentified. The CDR3 is 17 residues long. Trimming removed 0 bases from V and 6 bases from J; junction bases left unmatched: 13. CDR1 SGDLS and CDR2 YYNGEE come from the germline V gene. This sample stems from a study of shared clonotypes between healthy human individuals. Study overall: Aged between 18 and 49, the donors were two women and a few men.

Study-level points and caveats: Lower generation probabilities were found for non-shared clonotypes than for those shared by all four donors.

Method: immunoSEQ multiplex PCR; TCRdb's copy keeps in-frame clones and lacks some. Here the sample spans 2 million to 2.5 million clones, 90% to 95% being singletons. None of the donors, who were healthy HIV-negative adults, had recently had acute infections or vaccinations. The split of CD4+ cells yielded CD45RA+ naive and CD45RA-negative memory subsets. The material sequenced was naive CD4+ T cells sorted from blood. Subset denoted: CD45RA+ positively selected. The sequence came from a young man in good health. V usage is TRBV9 and J usage is TRBJ1-1; TRBD1 matches at 8 bases. The CDR3 sequence is CASSVGLVDRAIAEAFF. As DNA, the CDR3 is TGTGCCAGCAGCGTAGGACTAGTGGACAGGGCAATCGCTGAAGCTTTCTTT.